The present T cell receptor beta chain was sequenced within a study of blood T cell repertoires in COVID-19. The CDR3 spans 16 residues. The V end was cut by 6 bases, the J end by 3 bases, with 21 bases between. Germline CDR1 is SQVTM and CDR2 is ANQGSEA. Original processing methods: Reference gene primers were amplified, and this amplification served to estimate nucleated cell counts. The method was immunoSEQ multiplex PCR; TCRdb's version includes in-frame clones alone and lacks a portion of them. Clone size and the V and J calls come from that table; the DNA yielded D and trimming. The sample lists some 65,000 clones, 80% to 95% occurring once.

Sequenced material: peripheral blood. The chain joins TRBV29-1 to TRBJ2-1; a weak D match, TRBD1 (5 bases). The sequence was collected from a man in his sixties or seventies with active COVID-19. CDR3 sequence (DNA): TGCAGCGTAAAATTAAGGGGCCCTGCTGACTACAATGAGCAGTTCTTC. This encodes CSVKLRGPADYNEQFF.